Below, 27 T cell receptor beta chains from the same sample are listed, as sequenced in a study of T cell responses to AZD1222 COVID-19 vaccine. Only in-frame clones appear in the TCRdb table, and some are missing; sequencing was by immunoSEQ multiplex PCR. The sample yields 70,000 to 80,000 clones, approximately 90% seen once. Specimen: peripheral blood, collected on day 0 of AZD1222 vaccination. All receptors derive from an adult in good health.

This clone was seen just once. The J gene is TRBJ1-6, the V gene TRBV2; 9 bases are a match to TRBD1. The CDR3 extends over 16 amino acids. Germline CDR1 is SNHLY and CDR2 is FYNNEI. V was pared by 6 bases and J by 10 bases, with 13 bases of the junction left unmatched. The chain's CDR3 is CASSKLPGQGESPLHF. DNA of the CDR3: TGTGCCAGCAGCAAACTACCGGGACAGGGCGAATCACCCCTCCACTTT.

The genes are TRBV29-1 and TRBJ2-2; 8 bases line up with TRBD1. Trimming at V came to 5 bases and at J to 0 bases, leaving 8 bases not matched to a gene. The V gene's germline CDR1 is SQVTM and CDR2 ANQGSEA. The CDR3 is made up of 16 amino acids. For the CDR3, the DNA is TGCAGCGTTACTCCTGGACAGGGAACGAACACCGGGGAGCTGTTTTTT. Translation gives CSVTPGQGTNTGELFF.

The CDR3 protein is CASSGDLGVYGYTF. The CDR3 nucleotides read TGTGCCAGCAGTGGGGATTTAGGGGTCTATGGCTACACCTTC. V and J are TRBV2 and TRBJ1-2; a possible D gene is TRBD1 (5 bases). The V gene's germline CDR1 is SNHLY and CDR2 FYNNEI. CDR3 length: 14 residues. Trimming shortened V by 4 bases and J by 4 bases, and 13 bases separated the two germline ends.

The genes are TRBV28 and TRBJ2-7; D might be TRBD1 (6 bases). The germline gives CDR1 MDHEN, CDR2 SYDVKM. Trimming took 7 bases from V and 0 from J, leaving 7 bases between them. The CDR3 extends over 12 amino acids. CDR3 residues: CASTTGSYEQYF. CDR3 sequence (DNA): TGTGCCAGCACGACAGGCTCCTACGAGCAGTACTTC.

This clone has a single count. The V call is TRBV6-1, the J call TRBJ1-1, with D uncertain. CDR3 size: 14 residues. V was clipped by 0 bases and J by 1 base, with 6 bases between them. Germline V lookup: CDR1 MNHNS, CDR2 SASEGT. The CDR3 loop is CASSEARGNTEAFF. Written as DNA, the CDR3 is TGTGCCAGCAGTGAAGCAAGAGGGAACACTGAAGCTTTCTTT.

This chain uses TRBV3-1 (or the pseudogene TRBV3-2) with TRBJ1-1; maybe TRBD1 (6 bases). The V and J ends lost 4 bases and 3 bases respectively, with 15 bases between them. The germline gives CDR1 LGHDT, CDR2 YNNKEL (reference sequence). The CDR3 spans 15 residues. The CDR3 reads CASSRSVDSHTEAFF. The DNA for the CDR3 is TGTGCCAGCAGCCGATCGGTGGACAGCCACACTGAAGCTTTCTTT.

The rearrangement uses TRBV5-5 and TRBJ1-5; no firm D call. This CDR3 is 14 amino acids long. The germline V gene encodes CDR1 SGHKS and CDR2 YYEKEE (reference sequence). V lost 4 bases to trimming and J lost 0 bases, with 8 bases between them. CDR3 loop: CASSPDSSNQPQHF. Written as DNA, the CDR3 is TGTGCCAGCAGCCCCGACTCTAGCAATCAGCCCCAGCATTTT.

V is TRBV4-2 and J is TRBJ2-3, with 14 bases aligning to TRBD2. The CDR3 has 19 residues. With V trimmed by 0 bases and J by 6 bases, 11 bases remained unmatched. CDR1 LGHNA and CDR2 YNFKEQ come from the germline V gene. Here the CDR3 reads CASSQETGTSGGLGDTQYF. CDR3 bases: TGTGCCAGCAGCCAAGAGACCGGGACTAGCGGGGGCCTGGGGGATACGCAGTATTTT.

This rearrangement joins TRBV2 to TRBJ1-3; D unresolved. V gave up 10 bases and J gave up 8 bases, with 18 bases separating them. The CDR3 sequence is 13 residues long. CDR1 and CDR2 from the germline V gene are SNHLY and FYNNEI. CDR3 region: CATTSGGRDTIYF. In DNA, the CDR3 is TGTGCCACCACTTCTGGCGGGAGAGACACCATATATTTT.

This clone was seen once. CDR3 residues: CSASFAGGRNEQFF. The CDR3 DNA sequence: TGCAGTGCTAGTTTCGCGGGAGGTCGCAATGAGCAGTTCTTC. The V and J genes are TRBV20-1 and TRBJ2-1; TRBD2 matches at 8 bases. The V gene end was trimmed by 3 bases and the J gene end by 6 bases; junction bases not matched to a gene: 7. This CDR3 has 14 residues. In germline, CDR1 is DFQATT, CDR2 SNEGSKA (reference sequence).

The chain has TRBV3-1 (or the pseudogene TRBV3-2) and TRBJ2-4, with 9 positions matching TRBD1. This CDR3 contains 16 residues. Germline V CDR1 and CDR2: LGHDT, YNNKEL (reference sequence). J was trimmed by 2 bases and V by 4 bases; bases with no gene match: 6. This CDR3 is CASSLGTGRPKNIQYF. CDR3 nucleotides: TGTGCCAGCAGCCTTGGGACAGGGCGCCCCAAAAACATTCAGTACTTC.

This sequence joins TRBV6-5 and TRBJ1-1; D unresolved. The CDR3 length is 15 residues. CDR1 is MNHEY and CDR2 is SVGAGI in the germline V gene. V was shortened by 7 bases and J by 0 bases, with 15 bases between the two germline ends. CDR3 amino acids: CASNAPGRMNTEAFF. The CDR3 DNA reads as TGTGCCAGCAACGCTCCGGGCCGCATGAACACTGAAGCTTTCTTT.

The rearrangement joins TRBV6-5 to TRBJ2-3; maybe TRBD2 (5 bases). V lost 8 bases to trimming and J lost 5 bases, with 17 bases between them. This CDR3 has 14 residues. The germline V gene has CDR1 MNHEY and CDR2 SVGAGI. The CDR3 reads CASDYLGSKDTQYF. DNA of the CDR3: TGTGCCAGCGACTACCTCGGCTCGAAAGATACGCAGTATTTT.

The chain uses TRBV11-2 and TRBJ1-6; 9 positions agree with TRBD1. The germline V gene has CDR1 SGHAT and CDR2 FQNNGV. V dropped 5 bases and J dropped 5; count of bases not matched to a gene: 4. This CDR3 region has 15 residues. CDR3 nucleotide sequence: TGTGCCAGCAGCCGGACAGGGGCGGATAATTCACCCCTCCACTTT. Protein sequence: CASSRTGADNSPLHF. Looking up the rest from reference TRBV11-2 and TRBJ1-6 gives the full variable domain: EAGVAQSPRYKIIEKRQSVAFWCNPISGHATLYWYQQILGQGPKLLIQFQNNGVVDDSQLPKDRFSAERLKGVDSTLKIQPAKLEDSAVYLCASSRTGADNSPLHFGNGTRLTVT.

The chain recombines TRBV29-1 with TRBJ1-4; D might be TRBD1 (5 bases). CDR1 SQVTM and CDR2 ANQGSEA come from the germline V gene. CDR3 length equals 10 residues. Trimming stripped 7 bases from V and 8 bases from J, with 8 bases between. CDR3 coding DNA: TGCAGCGGGGGGAACGAAAAACTGTTTTTT. Protein product: CSGGNEKLFF.

Only one count was recorded for this clone. This sequence joins TRBV5-6 and TRBJ1-2; possibly TRBD1 for D (5 bases). V was trimmed by 5 bases and J by 3 bases, leaving 14 bases between them. Germline V lookup: CDR1 SGHDT, CDR2 YYEEEE. The CDR3 length is 14 residues. This chain's CDR3 is CASSPGPWDYGYTF. The CDR3 DNA reads TGTGCCAGCAGTCCGGGACCCTGGGACTATGGCTACACCTTC.

The chain is built from TRBV29-1 and TRBJ1-4; perhaps TRBD1 as D (5 bases). CDR1 is SQVTM and CDR2 is ANQGSEA in the germline V gene. V lost 7 bases and J lost 3, with 9 bases in between. The CDR3 is made up of 12 amino acids. CDR3 loop: CSGTGSNEKLFF. CDR3 nucleotide sequence: TGCAGCGGAACAGGATCTAATGAAAAACTGTTTTTT.

The J gene is TRBJ2-7, the V gene TRBV5-4; 12 nucleotides line up with TRBD1. Germline loops: CDR1 SGHNT, CDR2 YYREEE (reference sequence). Losses at the gene ends were 3 bases for V and 7 bases for J; bases not matched to a gene: 8. CDR3 length equals 15 residues. CDR3 DNA sequence: TGTGCCAGCAGCTACCGGGGACAGGGGGCTCGAGAGCAGTACTTC. It yields the protein CASSYRGQGAREQYF.

The rearrangement joins TRBV6-6 to TRBJ1-2, with a possible D match to TRBD1 (5 bases). CDR1 and CDR2 from the germline V gene are MNHNY and SVGAGI (reference sequence). The CDR3 is 15 residues long. V lost 3 bases, J lost 6 bases, and 17 bases lay in between. The CDR3 coding sequence is TGTGCCAGCAGTTATGTAGGGGAGAGAGAGGATGGCTACACCTTC. It codes for CASSYVGEREDGYTF.

CDR3 amino acids: CAWSVTRVSTGELFF. The DNA of the CDR3 is TGTGCCTGGAGTGTAACTAGGGTATCTACCGGGGAGCTGTTTTTT. This chain uses TRBV30 with TRBJ2-2, with D perhaps TRBD2 (5 bases). The V gene lost 0 bases and the J gene lost 5 bases, with 13 bases spanning the gap. The CDR3 spans 15 residues. From germline, CDR1 is GTSNPN and CDR2 SVGIG (reference sequence).

The chain uses TRBV12-3 or TRBV12-4 and TRBJ2-7, with D tentatively TRBD2 (5 bases). The CDR3 is 13 residues long. Trimming took 6 bases from V and 1 from J, leaving 10 bases between them. CDR3: CASSYGLSYEQYF. The CDR3 nucleotides are TGTGCCAGCAGCTACGGACTTTCCTACGAGCAGTACTTC.

The chain carries TRBV5-1 and TRBJ2-2; D is undetermined. Deletions cut 4 bases from V and 1 base from J, with 11 bases between. Germline V gives CDR1 SGHRS, CDR2 YFSETQ. The CDR3 has 15 amino acids. CDR3: CASSRGSMNTGELFF. The CDR3 DNA sequence: TGCGCCAGCAGCCGTGGATCCATGAACACCGGGGAGCTGTTTTTT.

The rearrangement joins TRBV18 to TRBJ1-5, with D maybe TRBD1 (6 bases). From germline, CDR1 is KGHSH and CDR2 LQKENI. The V and J ends lost 6 bases and 0 bases respectively, with 15 bases between them. CDR3 length equals 16 residues. CDR3 residues: CASSRDIGNSNQPQHF. DNA of the CDR3: TGTGCCAGCTCTCGGGACATTGGGAATAGCAATCAGCCCCAGCATTTT.

This chain connects TRBV11-2 to TRBJ2-5; 7 nucleotides agree with TRBD2. V was clipped by 5 bases and J by 2 bases; unmatched bases: 2. The V gene's germline CDR1 is SGHAT and CDR2 FQNNGV. The CDR3 is 13 amino acids. CDR3 amino acids: CASSVSGQETQYF. Written as DNA, the CDR3 is TGTGCCAGCAGCGTTAGCGGGCAAGAGACCCAGTACTTC.

The rearrangement uses TRBV27 and TRBJ1-6, with D hard to call. This CDR3 spans 16 amino acids. Trimming left V 0 bases short and J 0 bases short, with 6 bases between. Germline loops: CDR1 MNHEY, CDR2 SMNVEV (reference sequence). CDR3 bases: TGTGCCAGCAGTTTATCTCCGAGCTCCTATAATTCACCCCTCCACTTT. It codes for CASSLSPSSYNSPLHF.

The V gene is TRBV3-1 (or the pseudogene TRBV3-2), the J gene TRBJ1-1; D is unclear. Germline CDR1 LGHDT, CDR2 YNNKEL (reference sequence). V shed 7 bases and J shed 11 bases, with 17 bases lying between them. The CDR3 is 12 residues long. The CDR3 nucleotides read TGTGCCAGCATCGGAGACTCCGAAAGGGCTTTCTTT. Amino acid sequence: CASIGDSERAFF.

V is TRBV5-4 and J is TRBJ1-3, with D possibly being TRBD1 (6 bases). The germline V gene encodes CDR1 SGHNT and CDR2 YYREEE (reference sequence). This CDR3 comprises 16 residues. Trimming stripped 0 bases from V and 0 bases from J, with 10 bases between. As DNA, the CDR3 is TGTGCCAGCAGCTTGGGGGGGGGCCTCTCTGGAAACACCATATATTTT. It translates to CASSLGGGLSGNTIYF. Variable domain in full (rest from reference TRBV5-4 and TRBJ1-3): ETGVTQSPTHLIKTRGQQVTLRCSSQSGHNTVSWYQQALGQGPQFIFQYYREEENGRGNFPPRFSGLQFPNYSSELNVNALELDDSALYLCASSLGGGLSGNTIYFGEGSWLTVV.